A selection of T cell receptor beta chains follows, all from one sample in a study of human T cells and chemical hapten exposure. TCRdb itself ran the RACE reads through MiXCR, one entry per CDR3 protein. In the table there are roughly 90,000 distinct CDR3 sequences, about a tenth of which are singletons. The sequences come from whole blood, collected in connection with sensitization to the hapten diphenylcyclopropenone (DPC). These receptors were obtained from a woman aged 30 to 39 with alopecia areata. Some clones in this sample may be carry-over from other donors' samples. CDR3s leave out the opening cysteine and the closing phenylalanine or tryptophan. The D gene is left open where the match is weak.

j_gene	v_gene	d_gene	CDR3aa
TRBJ2-1	TRBV27	NA	ASWSSYNEQF
TRBJ2-3	TRBV20-1	TRBD1	SAPGTGKGTDTQY
TRBJ2-1	TRBV20-1	NA	SASRGIEQF
TRBJ2-1	TRBV28	NA	ASSSGGGPYNEQF
TRBJ2-1	TRBV4-1	NA	ASSQERQSSYNEQF
TRBJ2-2	TRBV12-3/TRBV12-4	NA	ASALGPETGELF
TRBJ2-3	TRBV7-6	NA	ASSPGEDTQY
TRBJ2-5	TRBV4-1	NA	ASSLRAGQETQY
TRBJ1-5	TRBV2	NA	ASSDRQSNQPQH
TRBJ2-3	TRBV29-1	NA	SVSGTGSSTDTQY
TRBJ2-3	TRBV6-1	NA	ASSEASSTDTQY
TRBJ2-3	TRBV15	NA	ATSRARADTQY
TRBJ2-7	TRBV7-2	NA	ASSLARGGSYEQY
TRBJ2-5	TRBV15	NA	ATSKGDEETQY
TRBJ2-5	TRBV6-5	TRBD2	ASKSAQGLAEETQY
TRBJ2-5	TRBV29-1	TRBD1	SVIRGQETQY
TRBJ1-4	TRBV29-1	TRBD1	SAGLGQGNEKLF
TRBJ2-7	TRBV28	NA	ASSASQIDVTYEQY
TRBJ2-3	TRBV5-1	NA	ASSLEAALSTDTQY
TRBJ1-1	TRBV7-9	NA	ASSLAGSPSMNTEAF
TRBJ1-1	TRBV18	NA	ASSSTENTEAF
TRBJ1-1	TRBV18	NA	ASSPELWGWTEAF
TRBJ1-1	TRBV6-2/TRBV6-3	NA	ASSYGGTMNTEAF
TRBJ2-4	TRBV5-8	TRBD2	ASSFTSGSSAKNIQY
TRBJ2-2	TRBV7-6	NA	ASSSGTRNTGELF
TRBJ1-5	TRBV6-2/TRBV6-3	NA	ASRPGIFSNQPQH
TRBJ2-5	TRBV29-1	NA	SVEERRGETQY
TRBJ1-4	TRBV29-1	NA	SVARQVNEKLF
TRBJ2-1	TRBV6-5	NA	ASNTPGHGSEQF
TRBJ2-5	TRBV6-1	TRBD1	ASSGTGETQY
TRBJ1-2	TRBV3-1	NA	ASTSHNYGYT
TRBJ1-5	TRBV20-1	NA	SASREAQPQH